The 18 T cell receptor beta chains reported below all come from one sample, sequenced in a study of T cell responses to AZD1222 COVID-19 vaccine. TCRdb keeps only in-frame clones here, not all; method: immunoSEQ multiplex PCR. The table records about 140,000 clones, 88% of them present only once. Specimen: peripheral blood, collected on day 0 of AZD1222 vaccination. The receptors originated from an adult in good health.

The chain couples TRBV15 to TRBJ1-1; D uncertain. The germline V gene has CDR1 LNHNV and CDR2 YYDKDF (reference sequence). This CDR3 has 14 amino acids. V was shortened by 0 bases and J by 5 bases, with 10 bases between the two germline ends. The CDR3 here is CATSRERVKTEAFF. The DNA of the CDR3 is TGTGCCACCAGCAGAGAACGGGTTAAAACTGAAGCTTTCTTT.

The chain has TRBV6-5 and TRBJ2-5, with D possibly being TRBD2 (6 bases). The V end was cut by 2 bases, the J end by 5 bases, with 12 bases between. CDR3 size: 14 residues. CDR1 is MNHEY, CDR2 SVGAGI, per germline. CDR3 DNA sequence: TGTGCCAGCAGTTACGGGGGGAGCGGGGAGACCCAGTACTTC. This codes for CASSYGGSGETQYF.

The chain couples TRBV9 to TRBJ2-7, with 16 nucleotides matching TRBD2. The germline V gene encodes CDR1 SGDLS and CDR2 YYNGEE. Losses at the gene ends were 2 bases for V and 5 bases for J; bases not matched to a gene: 1. The CDR3 spans 15 residues. CDR3 amino acids: CASSVGLAGGNEQYF. In nucleotides, the CDR3 is TGTGCCAGCAGCGTGGGACTAGCGGGAGGGAACGAGCAGTACTTC. The full variable domain, rest sourced from reference TRBV9 and TRBJ2-7, is DSGVTQTPKHLITATGQRVTLRCSPRSGDLSVYWYQQSLDQGLQFLIQYYNGEERAKGNILERFSAQQFPDLHSELNLSSLELGDSALYFCASSVGLAGGNEQYFGPGTRLTVT.

DNA for the CDR3: TGTGCCAGCAGTGGCCCGGGCGTGAACACTGAAGCTTTCTTT. It codes for CASSGPGVNTEAFF. This rearrangement joins TRBV11-2 to TRBJ1-1; D not resolved. The V end lost 6 bases, the J end lost 0 bases, and 11 bases lay between the germline ends. The CDR3 consists of 14 residues. CDR1 and CDR2 (germline): SGHAT, FQNNGV.

This chain uses TRBV28 with TRBJ1-6; D uncertain. In germline, CDR1 is MDHEN, CDR2 SYDVKM. V shed 3 bases and J shed 3 bases, with 18 bases lying between them. The CDR3 contains 18 residues. The CDR3 loop is CASSFKEDAMGYNSPLHF. Here the CDR3 DNA reads TGTGCCAGCAGTTTCAAAGAGGACGCCATGGGCTATAATTCACCCCTCCACTTT.

The sample holds one count of this clone. This chain joins TRBV5-5 and TRBJ1-5; 9 nucleotides agree with TRBD1. The CDR3 is 19 residues long. Germline-derived CDR1 and CDR2 are SGHKS and YYEKEE (reference sequence). V shed 2 bases and J 2 bases; nucleotides not matched to a gene: 14. The DNA of the CDR3 is TGTGCCAGCAGCTTCATGTACCGGGACAGGGTTGTGGGCAATCAGCCCCAGCATTTT. Its protein product is CASSFMYRDRVVGNQPQHF.

The chain recombines TRBV25-1 with TRBJ2-5; D is uncertain. The V gene lost 9 bases and the J gene lost 2 bases, with 13 bases spanning the gap. Germline CDR1 reads MGHDK; CDR2 reads SYGVNS. The CDR3 totals 13 residues. DNA for the CDR3: TGTGCCAGTACCCTGGGCGCGCAAGAGACCCAGTACTTC. This gives the protein CASTLGAQETQYF.

This clone was seen a handful of times. CDR3 region: CASGQNNYGYTF. The CDR3 DNA reads TGTGCCAGTGGACAGAATAACTATGGCTACACCTTC. The chain has TRBV2 and TRBJ1-2; D is possibly TRBD1 (6 bases). Germline V gene data show CDR1 as SNHLY and CDR2 as FYNNEI. This CDR3 is 12 amino acids long. Trimming left V 9 bases short and J 1 base short, with 9 bases between.

This chain uses TRBV30 with TRBJ1-2; tentative D call: TRBD1 (5 bases). The CDR3 is made up of 14 amino acids. Germline-derived CDR1 and CDR2 are GTSNPN and SVGIG (reference sequence). Trimming removed 0 bases at V and 0 bases at J, with 8 bases between. The CDR3 DNA is TGTGCCTGGAGTGTACAGGAAACTAACTATGGCTACACCTTC. Translated, it gives CAWSVQETNYGYTF. The whole variable domain, remainder taken from reference TRBV30 and TRBJ1-2, is SQTIHQWPATLVQPVGSPLSLECTVEGTSNPNLYWYRQAAGRGLQLLFYSVGIGQISSEVPQNLSASRPQDRQFILSSKKLLLSDSGFYLCAWSVQETNYGYTFGSGTRLTVV.

V is TRBV30 and J is TRBJ2-7; D is perhaps TRBD2 (6 bases). CDR1 and CDR2 from the germline V gene are GTSNPN and SVGIG (reference sequence). Between the trimmed V and J ends, which lost 1 base and 0 bases, there was a span of 10 bases. This CDR3 contains 14 residues. The CDR3 coding sequence is TGTGCCTGGAGTGCGGGAGTTGGCTCCTACGAGCAGTACTTC. The encoded protein is CAWSAGVGSYEQYF.

This sequence joins TRBV30 and TRBJ1-1, with 9 bases fitting TRBD1. The germline gives CDR1 GTSNPN, CDR2 SVGIG (reference sequence). The V gene end was trimmed by 2 bases and the J gene end by 9 bases; junction bases not matched to a gene: 4. CDR3 size: 12 residues. CDR3 sequence reads: CAWSIYRGQAFF. CDR3 DNA sequence: TGTGCCTGGAGTATATACAGGGGGCAAGCTTTCTTT.

V and J are TRBV5-4 and TRBJ2-3, with 10 bases fitting TRBD2. CDR3 length equals 16 residues. V trimming: 1 base; J trimming: 4 bases; junction bases outside the gene matches: 6. Germline loops: CDR1 SGHNT, CDR2 YYREEE (reference sequence). The CDR3 sequence is CASSLFRLAGADTQYF. The CDR3 DNA sequence: TGTGCCAGCAGCTTGTTTAGGCTAGCGGGAGCAGATACGCAGTATTTT.

The sample holds a few counts of this clone. The V call is TRBV28, the J call TRBJ1-6; no clear D gene. Looked up from germline, CDR1 is MDHEN and CDR2 is SYDVKM. The CDR3 extends over 14 amino acids. V shed 10 bases and J shed 9 bases, with 19 bases lying between them. The DNA of the CDR3 is TGTGCCACCGGAATGGCGGGGATGGGTTCACCCCTCCACTTT. Translated, it gives CATGMAGMGSPLHF.

J is TRBJ1-2 and V is TRBV5-4, with TRBD1 identical over 7 bases. With V trimmed by 1 base and J by 7 bases, 1 base remained unmatched. The CDR3 runs 12 residues. From germline, CDR1 is SGHNT and CDR2 YYREEE (reference sequence). The CDR3 spells CASSLPGGGYTF. The CDR3, as DNA: TGTGCCAGCAGCTTGCCAGGGGGTGGCTACACCTTC.

The gene calls are TRBV24-1 and TRBJ2-7; D might be TRBD1 or TRBD2, each matching 5 bases. Germline CDR1 is KGHDR and CDR2 is SFDVKD. V shed 9 bases and J shed 5 bases, with 13 bases lying between them. The CDR3 is made up of 12 amino acids. The CDR3 sequence is CATQGLGDEQYF. The CDR3 DNA follows: TGTGCCACCCAGGGATTGGGGGACGAGCAGTACTTC.

This chain links TRBV11-2 with TRBJ2-3, with 8 nucleotides matching TRBD1. CDR1 is SGHAT, CDR2 FQNNGV, per germline. The CDR3 contains 15 residues. The J segment lost 2 bases and the V segment lost 6 bases, leaving 7 bases of the junction unmatched. The CDR3 here is CASRAGTGYTDTQYF. The CDR3 DNA follows: TGTGCCAGCAGGGCGGGGACAGGCTACACAGATACGCAGTATTTT.

The rearrangement links TRBV29-1 to TRBJ2-1; the match to TRBD1 covers 7 bases. With V trimmed by 4 bases and J by 4 bases, 16 bases remained unmatched. The germline gives CDR1 SQVTM, CDR2 ANQGSEA. The CDR3 is 17 residues long. The CDR3 sequence: CSVVPLKTGQRYNEQFF. CDR3 sequence (DNA): TGCAGCGTTGTGCCATTAAAAACGGGACAGAGATACAATGAGCAGTTCTTC.

V gene TRBV5-6 combines with J gene TRBJ2-7, with 11 bases lining up with TRBD2. The V segment lost 0 bases and the J segment 7 bases; nucleotides outside the gene matches: 3. The CDR3 contains 14 residues. Germline CDR1 and CDR2: SGHDT and YYEEEE. The chain's CDR3 is CASSLEGLAVEQYF. DNA for the CDR3: TGTGCCAGCAGCTTGGAGGGACTAGCGGTGGAGCAGTACTTC.